This paragraph reports one T cell receptor beta chain. Sequencing was performed with immunoSEQ multiplex PCR; in TCRdb, only in-frame clones are kept and a portion is missing. The sample has about 140,000 clones; about nine tenths are singletons. The sample belongs to a study of control samples from healthy donors and cancer patients. Germline V gives CDR1 SGHAT, CDR2 FQDESV (reference sequence). J lost 0 bases, V lost 5 bases, and 4 bases had no gene match. The CDR3 runs to 16 residues. The sequencing sample was made of blood. The rearrangement joins TRBV11-1 to TRBJ1-6; TRBD1 matches 7 bases. This clonotype originated in a woman in her twenties or thirties in good health. Here the CDR3 reads CASSRDSSSYNSPLHF. The CDR3 DNA reads TGTGCCAGCAGCCGGGACAGTAGCTCCTATAATTCACCCCTCCACTTT.